The next 6 T cell receptor beta chains were all read from a single sample in a study of CD8 T cells in Susac syndrome (dated by TCRdb to about 2019). Libraries were made using the immunoSEQ multiplex PCR assay. RNA was extracted using the RNeasy kit, and roughly 0.45 to 1 microgram was reverse transcribed with random hexamers. TCRdb took the public reads, trimmed them with fastp at Q25, ran MiXCR for clone calling and kept in-frame beta chains. Duplicate CDR3 protein sequences are folded into a single record with the most common DNA and genes. In all, the sample holds about 19,000 distinct CDR3 sequences, and roughly 95% of those were seen once. 0.2% to 0.3% of the sample rests with the top ten. Material: CD8+ T cells from PBMCs. These receptors all come from a human donor in good health.

The V gene is TRBV6-2 or TRBV6-3, the J gene TRBJ1-4; D not certain. V shed 0 bases and J shed 8 bases, with 4 bases lying between them. Germline-derived CDR1 and CDR2 are MNHEY and SVGEGT. CDR3 length: 12 amino acids. Here the CDR3 reads CASSYSREKLFF. The CDR3 region has the DNA TGTGCCAGCAGTTACTCGCGGGAAAAACTGTTTTTT.

The chain is built from TRBV6-2 or TRBV6-3 and TRBJ1-1; D uncertain. The CDR3 spans 15 residues. The germline V gene has CDR1 MNHEY and CDR2 SVGEGT. V dropped 2 bases and J dropped 5 bases, with 15 bases sitting between them. The CDR3, as DNA: TGTGCCAGCAGTTACACCGGTTCGCCGGGGACTGAAGCTTTCTTT. Translated: CASSYTGSPGTEAFF.

As concerns this clonotype: The junction departs from germline at one end; a sequencing error may be responsible. The chain recombines TRBV7-7 with TRBJ2-5; 7 nucleotides agree with TRBD1. The CDR3 contains 13 residues. Germline values: CDR1 SSHAT, CDR2 FNYEAQ (reference sequence). CDR3 sequence: CASSLETGETQYF. As DNA, the CDR3 is TGTGCTAGCAGCTTAGAGACAGGGGAGACCCAGTACTTC.

This sequence joins TRBV4-2 and TRBJ1-1; 7 bases map to TRBD1. The CDR3 has 15 amino acids. Germline V gene sequence: CDR1 LGHNA, CDR2 YNFKEQ. J lost 0 bases, V lost 0 bases, and 1 base had no gene match. The CDR3 region is CASSQEGQMNTEAFF. The CDR3 region has the DNA TGTGCCAGCAGCCAAGAGGGACAGATGAACACTGAAGCTTTCTTT.

The chain joins TRBV11-2 to TRBJ1-1; tentative D call: TRBD1 (6 bases). Trimming removed 7 bases from V and 2 bases from J, with 11 bases in between. Germline V CDR1 and CDR2: SGHAT, FQNNGV. The CDR3 spans 13 residues. CDR3 DNA sequence: TGTGCCAGCACCCAAGGGGGAAACACTGAAGCTTTCTTT. The encoded protein is CASTQGGNTEAFF.

This clonotype was observed once. The chain is built from TRBV28 and TRBJ1-1; no reliable D call. Trimming stripped 3 bases from V and 0 bases from J, with 2 bases between. In germline, CDR1 is MDHEN, CDR2 SYDVKM. CDR3 size: 12 residues. This chain's CDR3 is CASSFVNTEAFF. The CDR3 region has the DNA TGTGCCAGCAGTTTTGTGAACACTGAAGCTTTCTTT.